This T cell receptor beta chain is drawn from a study of blood T cell repertoires in COVID-19. CDR1 is SGHTA and CDR2 is FQGNSA in the germline V gene. CDR3 length: 13 residues. After removal of 7 bases from V and 4 bases from J, the junction contained 7 bases not matched to a gene. The authors' processing: Estimates of nucleated cell counts were drawn from the amplification of reference gene primers. The table came from immunoSEQ multiplex PCR; TCRdb's copy has only in-frame clones and leaves some out. Clonal size and the V and J genes are those of that table, whereas D and trimming came from the DNA. The table has about 170,000 clones, just under 95% seen once.

J is TRBJ2-7 and V is TRBV7-2; 7 nucleotides match TRBD1. The clonotype was recovered from a woman in her forties or fifties with acute or convalescent COVID-19. What was sequenced was peripheral blood. The CDR3 loop reads CASTYRGGYEQYF. The DNA of the CDR3 is TGTGCCAGCACCTACAGGGGTGGATACGAGCAGTACTTC.